These 5 T cell receptor beta chains share one sample of origin, sequenced in a study of graft-versus-host responses after intestinal transplantation (dated by TCRdb to 2020 to 2023). The antigens for these receptors are not known. Library creation used the immunoSEQ multiplex PCR assay. The source is immuneACCESS, and TCRdb retained only in-frame sequences with V and J called. Part of the clones is not carried over; for the studies checked, unresolved V genes explain less than half of this, and the remainder is unexplained. In all, the sample holds some 81,000 clones, and less than 90% of those were seen once. Together, the top ten hold around 0.35% of the sample. In the paper's terms, the time point label means: cells obtained before transplantation from donor or recipient. Sample: unstimulated CD4+ T cells sorted from spleen or lymph node cells, taken before intestinal transplant. The receptor source for this set is a human donor who received an intestinal transplant.

The chain recombines TRBV10-3 with TRBJ2-5; D remains unclear. The CDR3 runs 13 residues. The V end lost 10 bases, the J end lost 0 bases, and 12 bases lay between the germline ends. Germline CDR1 is ENHRY and CDR2 is SYGVKD. The CDR3 region is CANAAEHQETQYF. The CDR3 nucleotides read TGTGCCAACGCGGCCGAGCACCAAGAGACCCAGTACTTC.

This chain uses TRBV7-8 with TRBJ2-7; TRBD1 might be the D (6 bases). The CDR3 loop spans 14 amino acids. The ends were cut back, 5 bases at V and 1 base at J, with 12 bases in the middle. Germline CDR1 reads SGHVS; CDR2 reads FQNEAQ. CDR3 residues: CASSHGQKSYEQYF. DNA of the CDR3: TGTGCCAGCAGCCACGGACAGAAGTCCTACGAGCAGTACTTC. Full variable domain (outside the CDR3, taken from reference TRBV7-8 and TRBJ2-7): GAGVSQSPRYKVAKRGQDVALRCDPISGHVSLFWYQQALGQGPEFLTYFQNEAQLDKSGLPSDRFFAERPEGSVSTLKIQRTQQEDSAVYLCASSHGQKSYEQYFGPGTRLTVT.

The rearrangement uses TRBV29-1 and TRBJ2-1; 8 bases map to TRBD1. Per germline, CDR1 SQVTM and CDR2 ANQGSEA. V lost 4 bases, J lost 2 bases, and 4 bases stayed unmatched. This CDR3 comprises 14 residues. CDR3 bases: TGCAGCGTTGGCGGGACAGGTACCTACAATGAGCAGTTCTTC. This translates into CSVGGTGTYNEQFF.

The V gene is TRBV7-9, the J gene TRBJ1-1; 7 nucleotides align to TRBD1. Germline V gene sequence: CDR1 SEHNR, CDR2 FQNEAQ (reference sequence). The trim removed 3 bases at V and 7 bases at J, leaving 8 bases unmatched. The CDR3 totals 14 residues. CDR3 nucleotides: TGTGCCAGCAGCTTGTGGGGGACAGAGATTGAAGCTTTCTTT. It encodes CASSLWGTEIEAFF.

The J gene is TRBJ1-1, the V gene TRBV27, with a tentative D call TRBD1 (6 bases). Germline CDR1 MNHEY, CDR2 SMNVEV (reference sequence). Trimming pared 4 bases from V and 0 bases from J, leaving 9 bases between. The length of the CDR3 is 14 residues. CDR3 residues: CASSSTGLNTEAFF. The CDR3 coding sequence is TGTGCCAGCAGTTCGACAGGTCTGAACACTGAAGCTTTCTTT.